The next 27 T cell receptor beta chains were all read from a single sample in a study of blood T cell repertoires in COVID-19. This table comes from immunoSEQ multiplex PCR, and its TCRdb copy is limited to in-frame clones, with some not included. The sample lists fewer than 450,000 clones, over 70% occurring once. The specimen sequenced was peripheral blood. The source of these receptors is a woman aged 45-60 years with COVID-19, enrolled during active disease.

This rearrangement joins TRBV5-1 to TRBJ2-3, with D perhaps matching TRBD1 (5 bases). V was pared by 2 bases and J by 0 bases, with 10 bases between. The CDR3 totals 15 residues. Per the germline V gene, CDR1 is SGHRS and CDR2 is YFSETQ. CDR3 in amino acids: CASSFGASSTDTQYF. CDR3 DNA: TGCGCCAGCAGCTTTGGGGCTTCGAGCACAGATACGCAGTATTTT.

The chain has TRBV5-1 and TRBJ1-2; TRBD1 matches at 9 bases. The germline CDR1 and CDR2 sequences are SGHRS and YFSETQ. The ends lost 0 bases at V and 8 bases at J; junction bases unmatched: 8. This CDR3 spans 15 amino acids. CDR3 sequence (DNA): TGCGCCAGCAGCTTGGTTTGGGACAGGGAGTACGGCTACACCTTC. This encodes CASSLVWDREYGYTF.

V usage is TRBV29-1 and J usage is TRBJ1-5; TRBD1 matches 11 bases. The junction had 4 bases not matched to a gene; V was cut back by 4 bases and J by 8 bases. CDR3 size: 13 residues. Germline CDR1 and CDR2: SQVTM and ANQGSEA. CDR3 in DNA: TGCAGCGTTGTTCGGACAGGGGGCGAGCCCCAGCATTTT. It yields the protein CSVVRTGGEPQHF. The variable domain in full, completed from reference TRBV29-1 and TRBJ1-5, reads SAVISQKPSRDICQRGTSLTIQCQVDSQVTMMFWYRQQPGQSLTLIATANQGSEATYESGFVIDKFPISRPNLTFSTLTVSNMSPEDSSIYLCSVVRTGGEPQHFGDGTRLSIL.

The J gene is TRBJ1-2, the V gene TRBV3-1 (or the pseudogene TRBV3-2), with a weak D call TRBD1 (5 bases). CDR3 length: 16 residues. The germline V gene encodes CDR1 LGHDT and CDR2 YNNKEL (reference sequence). With 2 bases removed from V and 6 bases from J, the gap between germline ends came to 19 bases. The CDR3 loop reads CASSQTRVQVLNGYTF. The CDR3 bases are TGTGCCAGCAGCCAAACCCGGGTACAGGTACTGAATGGCTACACCTTC.

The chain combines TRBV5-4 with TRBJ2-7; the match to TRBD2 covers 12 bases. Germline V gene data show CDR1 as SGHNT and CDR2 as YYREEE (reference sequence). Trimming at V came to 3 bases and at J to 5 bases, leaving 9 bases not matched to a gene. This CDR3 is built from 16 residues. CDR3 amino acids: CASSSPSGRAIDEQYF. CDR3 nucleotides: TGTGCCAGCAGCTCACCTAGCGGGAGGGCCATCGACGAGCAGTACTTC.

This clone appeared a single time. The J gene is TRBJ2-3, the V gene TRBV3-1 (or the pseudogene TRBV3-2); a weak D match, TRBD2 (7 bases). V lost 4 bases, J lost 4 bases, and 15 bases lay in between. The germline gives CDR1 LGHDT, CDR2 YNNKEL (reference sequence). This CDR3 comprises 15 residues. In DNA form, the CDR3 reads TGTGCCAGCAGCCCGGAAGGGGGGGGTGCAGATACGCAGTATTTT. The encoded protein is CASSPEGGGADTQYF.

This chain joins TRBV5-4 and TRBJ2-7, with D unclear. The CDR3 runs 14 residues. CDR1 is SGHNT and CDR2 is YYREEE in the germline V gene (reference sequence). Trimming removed 0 bases from V and 1 base from J, with 8 bases in between. This CDR3 reads CASSLGQVSYEQYF. The CDR3 DNA reads as TGTGCCAGCAGCTTGGGGCAGGTATCCTACGAGCAGTACTTC.

The J gene is TRBJ2-1, the V gene TRBV2; D is uncertain. The CDR3 runs 12 residues. CDR1 is SNHLY and CDR2 is FYNNEI in the germline V gene. V shed 4 bases and J shed 4 bases, with 5 bases lying between them. Written as DNA, the CDR3 is TGTGCCAGCAGTGCCCAATACAATGAGCAGTTCTTC. Translated: CASSAQYNEQFF.

The chain employs TRBV14 and TRBJ1-1; maybe TRBD1 (6 bases). Germline V gene sequence: CDR1 SGHDN, CDR2 FVKESK. The V and J ends lost 8 bases and 0 bases respectively, with 10 bases between them. There are 13 residues in the CDR3. The CDR3 reads CASSDSLNTEAFF. CDR3 bases: TGTGCCAGCTCGGACAGCTTGAACACTGAAGCTTTCTTT.

J is TRBJ2-5 and V is TRBV6-5; TRBD1 agrees at 12 bases. The V segment lost 2 bases and the J segment 5 bases; nucleotides outside the gene matches: 6. The CDR3 sequence is 16 residues long. The germline V gene has CDR1 MNHEY and CDR2 SVGAGI. The CDR3 DNA sequence: TGTGCCAGCAGTTACGTCGGGACAGGGGGCTTGGAGACCCAGTACTTC. The encoded protein is CASSYVGTGGLETQYF.

This chain links TRBV27 with TRBJ2-7, with 9 bases that match TRBD1. The CDR3 has 15 amino acids. V lost 6 bases to trimming and J lost 1 base; unmatched junction nucleotides: 7. CDR1 and CDR2 (germline): MNHEY, SMNVEV (reference sequence). CDR3 nucleotides: TGTGCCAGCAGAAAACCGGGACAGGGTTCCTACGAGCAGTACTTC. As protein: CASRKPGQGSYEQYF.

This clone was seen only a few times. This chain uses TRBV10-1 with TRBJ1-1; D unresolved. V lost 2 bases and J 4 bases, leaving 8 bases between the germline ends. This CDR3 contains 13 residues. In germline, CDR1 is WNHNN, CDR2 SYGVQD (reference sequence). CDR3 DNA sequence: TGCGCCAGCAGTGAGCGCCGGGGCACTGAAGCTTTCTTT. It is translated as CASSERRGTEAFF.

This rearrangement joins TRBV29-1 to TRBJ1-5, with D tentatively TRBD1 (6 bases). This CDR3 has 13 residues. CDR1 is SQVTM and CDR2 is ANQGSEA in the germline V gene. DNA for the CDR3: TGCAGTGCTTGGGACACATCGGATCAGCCCCAGCATTTT. Protein: CSAWDTSDQPQHF.

The genes are TRBV19 and TRBJ2-1; TRBD1 matches at 7 bases. There are 16 residues in the CDR3. V lost 0 bases, J lost 9 bases, and 11 bases stayed unmatched. CDR1 LNHDA and CDR2 SQIVND come from the germline V gene (reference sequence). The CDR3 bases are TGTGCCAGTAGTATAGACCCGGGACAGCGGTCGGGTGAGCAGTTCTTC. It is translated as CASSIDPGQRSGEQFF.

V usage is TRBV4-1 and J usage is TRBJ2-7, with 10 bases lining up with TRBD1. CDR3 size: 17 residues. V shed 4 bases and J 6 bases; nucleotides not matched to a gene: 15. Germline V gene lookup returns CDR1 MGHRA and CDR2 YSYEKL. The CDR3 sequence: CASSLTWTGGRLSEQYF. The CDR3 bases are TGCGCCAGCAGCCTTACTTGGACAGGGGGAAGACTTAGCGAGCAGTACTTC.

At least ten counts were recorded for this clone. V gene TRBV14 combines with J gene TRBJ2-7, with 14 bases that match TRBD2. This CDR3 is 17 amino acids long. Per germline, CDR1 SGHDN and CDR2 FVKESK. The V and J ends lost 4 bases and 6 bases, in that order; junction bases with no gene match: 11. The CDR3 DNA follows: TGTGCCAGCAGCCCAGGGACTAGCGGGAGTGGGTCTCTCGAGCAGTACTTC. Its translation is CASSPGTSGSGSLEQYF.

J is TRBJ2-7 and V is TRBV5-6, with 9 positions matching TRBD2. The CDR3 has 13 residues. Trimming at V came to 4 bases and at J to 6 bases, leaving 5 bases not matched to a gene. Germline CDR1 SGHDT, CDR2 YYEEEE. The CDR3 spells CASSRSGSGEQYF. CDR3 sequence (DNA): TGTGCCAGCAGCCGTAGCGGGAGTGGCGAGCAGTACTTC.

J is TRBJ2-1 and V is TRBV3-1 (or the pseudogene TRBV3-2); TRBD2 is a possible D gene (5 bases). Germline lookup yields CDR1 LGHDT and CDR2 YNNKEL (reference sequence). CDR3 length: 15 residues. The V end was cut by 5 bases, the J end by 0 bases, with 11 bases between. This CDR3 is CASSRRTDSYNEQFF. The DNA of the CDR3 is TGTGCCAGCAGCAGACGGACTGACTCCTACAATGAGCAGTTCTTC.

J is TRBJ2-5 and V is TRBV7-9; TRBD1 aligns across 10 bases. CDR1 SEHNR and CDR2 FQNEAQ come from the germline V gene (reference sequence). The length of the CDR3 is 16 residues. V gave up 3 bases and J gave up 2 bases; unmatched junction bases: 6. The CDR3 protein is CASSLSPGQGQETQYF. DNA of the CDR3: TGTGCCAGCAGCTTGAGTCCGGGACAGGGGCAAGAGACCCAGTACTTC.

This rearrangement joins TRBV11-2 to TRBJ2-5, with D tentatively TRBD2 (6 bases). The CDR3 spans 14 residues. V was clipped by 4 bases and J by 5 bases, with 14 bases between them. In germline, CDR1 is SGHAT, CDR2 FQNNGV. For the CDR3, the DNA is TGTGCCAGCAGCTCGACCCTCGGAGGGGAGACCCAGTACTTC. It translates to CASSSTLGGETQYF.

The chain couples TRBV19 to TRBJ1-1, with D possibly matching TRBD1 (6 bases). Germline V gene data show CDR1 as LNHDA and CDR2 as SQIVND (reference sequence). The CDR3 runs to 15 residues. The V end was cut by 5 bases, the J end by 3 bases, with 16 bases between. The CDR3 loop is CASSSRAGVDTEAFF. Here the CDR3 DNA reads TGTGCCAGTAGTTCCAGAGCAGGGGTCGACACTGAAGCTTTCTTT.

The rearrangement joins TRBV2 to TRBJ1-2, with a possible D match to TRBD1 (5 bases). The V gene's germline CDR1 is SNHLY and CDR2 FYNNEI. This CDR3 is 14 amino acids long. Trimming shortened V by 6 bases and J by 2 bases, and 13 bases separated the two germline ends. The CDR3 is CASREGRLNYGYTF. The CDR3 DNA sequence: TGTGCCAGCAGGGAGGGACGGCTAAACTATGGCTACACCTTC.

This chain links TRBV5-1 with TRBJ2-7, with D perhaps matching TRBD2 (5 bases). CDR3 size: 13 residues. Trimming took 7 bases from V and 2 from J, leaving 13 bases between them. In germline, CDR1 is SGHRS, CDR2 YFSETQ. In DNA form, the CDR3 reads TGCGCCAGCCACCGGGGTCCTACCTACGAGCAGTACTTC. Translated: CASHRGPTYEQYF. The full variable domain, rest sourced from reference TRBV5-1 and TRBJ2-7, is KAGVTQTPRYLIKTRGQQVTLSCSPISGHRSVSWYQQTPGQGLQFLFEYFSETQRNKGNFPGRFSGRQFSNSRSEMNVSTLELGDSALYLCASHRGPTYEQYFGPGTRLTVT.

The rearrangement joins TRBV27 to TRBJ2-1, with TRBD2 matching 12 bases. Germline V gene lookup returns CDR1 MNHEY and CDR2 SMNVEV (reference sequence). With V trimmed by 3 bases and J by 1 base, 4 bases remained unmatched. The CDR3 covers 17 residues. In DNA form, the CDR3 reads TGTGCCAGCAGTTTTAAGGGGACTAGCGGGTCCTACAATGAGCAGTTCTTC. It is translated as CASSFKGTSGSYNEQFF.

This chain joins TRBV11-2 and TRBJ1-2; 10 nucleotides match TRBD1. The CDR3 consists of 16 residues. V gave up 5 bases and J gave up 4 bases; unmatched junction bases: 10. Germline V gene data show CDR1 as SGHAT and CDR2 as FQNNGV. The CDR3 sequence: CASSPLWTGGSYGYTF. The CDR3 DNA follows: TGTGCCAGCAGCCCACTATGGACAGGGGGAAGCTATGGCTACACCTTC. Full variable domain (rest looked up from reference TRBV11-2 and TRBJ1-2): EAGVAQSPRYKIIEKRQSVAFWCNPISGHATLYWYQQILGQGPKLLIQFQNNGVVDDSQLPKDRFSAERLKGVDSTLKIQPAKLEDSAVYLCASSPLWTGGSYGYTFGSGTRLTVV.

This clone was counted a single time. The V and J genes are TRBV21-1 and TRBJ2-7; the D call of TRBD2 is as the table states it, not checked on the DNA. TRBV21-1 is deemed a pseudogene. The CDR3 is made up of 12 amino acids. CDR3 in amino acids: CASSILSGEQYF. As DNA, the CDR3 is TGTGCCAGCAGCATCTTGTCGGGTGAGCAGTACTTC.

V is TRBV6-1 and J is TRBJ1-1; possibly TRBD1 for D (6 bases). The CDR3 contains 16 residues. V lost 4 bases and J 5 bases, leaving 20 bases between the germline ends. Germline assignment: CDR1 MNHNS and CDR2 SASEGT. The CDR3 region is CASSVASTGLRTEAFF. The CDR3 DNA follows: TGTGCCAGCAGTGTAGCATCGACAGGCCTGAGGACTGAAGCTTTCTTT.